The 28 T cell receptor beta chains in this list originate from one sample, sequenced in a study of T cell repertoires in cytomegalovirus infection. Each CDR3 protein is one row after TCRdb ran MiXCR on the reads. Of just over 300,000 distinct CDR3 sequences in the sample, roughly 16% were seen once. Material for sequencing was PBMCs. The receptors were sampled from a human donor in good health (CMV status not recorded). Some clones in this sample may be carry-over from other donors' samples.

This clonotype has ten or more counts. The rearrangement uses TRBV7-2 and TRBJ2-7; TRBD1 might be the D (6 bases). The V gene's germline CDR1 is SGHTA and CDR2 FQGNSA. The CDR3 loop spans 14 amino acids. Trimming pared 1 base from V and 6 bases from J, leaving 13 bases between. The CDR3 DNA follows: TGTGCCAGCAGCTTAGACCAGGGGCGTCTCGAGCAGTACTTC. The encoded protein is CASSLDQGRLEQYF.

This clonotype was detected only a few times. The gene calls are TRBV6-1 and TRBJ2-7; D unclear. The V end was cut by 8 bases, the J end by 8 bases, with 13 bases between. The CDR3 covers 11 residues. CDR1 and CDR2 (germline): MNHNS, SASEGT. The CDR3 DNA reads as TGTGCCAGCGGTGTAGTGGCCCAGCAGTACTTC. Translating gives CASGVVAQQYF.

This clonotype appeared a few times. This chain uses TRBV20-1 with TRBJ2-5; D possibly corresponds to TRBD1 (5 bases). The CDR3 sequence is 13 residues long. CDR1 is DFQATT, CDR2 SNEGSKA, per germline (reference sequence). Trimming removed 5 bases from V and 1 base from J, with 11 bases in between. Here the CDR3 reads CSAPDTPQETQYF. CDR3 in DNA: TGCAGTGCTCCGGACACCCCCCAAGAGACCCAGTACTTC.

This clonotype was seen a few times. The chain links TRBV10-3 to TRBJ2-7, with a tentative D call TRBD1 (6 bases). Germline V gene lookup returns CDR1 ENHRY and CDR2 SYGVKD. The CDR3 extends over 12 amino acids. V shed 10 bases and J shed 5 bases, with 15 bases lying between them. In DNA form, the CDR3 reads TGTGCCACCTCGTCCAGGGGCCACGAGCAGTACTTC. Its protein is CATSSRGHEQYF.

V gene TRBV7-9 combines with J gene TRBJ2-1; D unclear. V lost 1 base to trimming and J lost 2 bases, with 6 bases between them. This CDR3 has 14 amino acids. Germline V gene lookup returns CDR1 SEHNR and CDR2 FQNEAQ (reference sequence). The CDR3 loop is CASSLDNPYNEQFF. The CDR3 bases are TGTGCCAGCAGCTTAGACAACCCCTACAATGAGCAGTTCTTC.

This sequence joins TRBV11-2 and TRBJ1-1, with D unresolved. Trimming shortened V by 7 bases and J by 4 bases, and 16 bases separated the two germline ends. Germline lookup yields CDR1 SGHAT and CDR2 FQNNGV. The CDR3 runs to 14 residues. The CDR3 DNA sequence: TGTGCCAGCACCCTAATGGGGAGTGGCACTGAAGCTTTCTTT. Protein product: CASTLMGSGTEAFF.

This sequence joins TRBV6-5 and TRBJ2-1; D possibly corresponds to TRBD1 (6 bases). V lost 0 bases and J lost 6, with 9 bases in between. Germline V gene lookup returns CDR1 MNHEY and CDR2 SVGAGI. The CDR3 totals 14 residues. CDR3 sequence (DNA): TGTGCCAGCAGTTACTCGGGGACAAGCAATGAGCAGTTCTTC. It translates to CASSYSGTSNEQFF.

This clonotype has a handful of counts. The CDR3 DNA follows: TGCAGTGCTAGTATTAACTACGAGCAGTACTTC. Protein: CSASINYEQYF. The chain combines TRBV20-1 with TRBJ2-7, with unresolved D. Germline loops: CDR1 DFQATT, CDR2 SNEGSKA (reference sequence). V was trimmed by 3 bases and J by 3 bases, leaving 6 bases between them. The CDR3 is 11 residues long.

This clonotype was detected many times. In DNA form, the CDR3 reads TGTGCCAGCAGCGTCAATAATTCACCCCTCCACTTT. Amino acid sequence: CASSVNNSPLHF. The V gene is TRBV7-2, the J gene TRBJ1-6; D is undetermined. The CDR3 runs to 12 residues. Germline values: CDR1 SGHTA, CDR2 FQGNSA. V lost 5 bases and J 5 bases, leaving 4 bases between the germline ends.

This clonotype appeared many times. CDR3 coding DNA: TGTGCCAGCAGTGAACTAGCGGGGGGCGGCACAGATACGCAGTATTTT. Translated: CASSELAGGGTDTQYF. The rearrangement joins TRBV28 to TRBJ2-3; the match to TRBD2 covers 12 bases. Trimming removed 5 bases from V and 1 base from J; junction bases left unmatched: 4. Germline V gives CDR1 MDHEN, CDR2 SYDVKM. The CDR3 consists of 16 residues.

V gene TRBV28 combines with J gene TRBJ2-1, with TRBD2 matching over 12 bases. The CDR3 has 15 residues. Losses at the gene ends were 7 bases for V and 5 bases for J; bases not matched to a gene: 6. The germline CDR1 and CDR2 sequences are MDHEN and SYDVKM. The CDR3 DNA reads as TGTGCCAGCACCACTAGCGGGGGGCCCAACAATGAGCAGTTCTTC. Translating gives CASTTSGGPNNEQFF.

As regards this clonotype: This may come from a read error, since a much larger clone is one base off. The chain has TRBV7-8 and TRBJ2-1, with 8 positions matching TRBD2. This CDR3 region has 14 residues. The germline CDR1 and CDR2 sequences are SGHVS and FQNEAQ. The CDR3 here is CASTDSGVHNEQIF. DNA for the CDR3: TGTGCCAGCACCGATAGCGGGGTTCACAATGAGCAGATCTTC.

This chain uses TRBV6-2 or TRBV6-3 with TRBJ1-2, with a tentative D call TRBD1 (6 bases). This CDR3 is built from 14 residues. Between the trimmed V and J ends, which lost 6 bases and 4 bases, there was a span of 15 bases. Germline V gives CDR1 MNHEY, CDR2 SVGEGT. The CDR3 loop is CASSSEGVSYGYTF. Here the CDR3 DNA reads TGTGCCAGCAGCTCCGAGGGGGTATCCTATGGCTACACCTTC.

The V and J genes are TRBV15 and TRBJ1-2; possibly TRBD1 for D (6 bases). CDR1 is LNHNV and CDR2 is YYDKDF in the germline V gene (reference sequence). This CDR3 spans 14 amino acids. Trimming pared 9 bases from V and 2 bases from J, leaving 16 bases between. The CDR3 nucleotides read TGTGCCACTAAGCGTACGGACAGCAACTATGGCTACACCTTC. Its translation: CATKRTDSNYGYTF.

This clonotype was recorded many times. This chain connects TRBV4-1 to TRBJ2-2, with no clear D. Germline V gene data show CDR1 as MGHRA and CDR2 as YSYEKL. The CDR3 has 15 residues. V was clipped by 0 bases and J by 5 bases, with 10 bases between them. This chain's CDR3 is CASSQDWLMTGELFF. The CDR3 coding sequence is TGCGCCAGCAGCCAAGATTGGTTAATGACCGGGGAGCTGTTTTTT.

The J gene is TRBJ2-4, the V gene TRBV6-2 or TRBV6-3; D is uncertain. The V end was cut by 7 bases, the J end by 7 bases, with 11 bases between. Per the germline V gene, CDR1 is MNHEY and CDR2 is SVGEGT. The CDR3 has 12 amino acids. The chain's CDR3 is CASTTLGNIQYF. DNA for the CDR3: TGTGCCAGCACCACCTTGGGGAACATTCAGTACTTC.

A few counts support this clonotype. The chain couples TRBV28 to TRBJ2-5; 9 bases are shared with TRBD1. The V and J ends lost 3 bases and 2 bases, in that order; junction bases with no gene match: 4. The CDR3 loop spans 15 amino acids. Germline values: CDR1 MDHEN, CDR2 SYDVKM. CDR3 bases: TGTGCCAGCAGTTTTTACAGGGGGCGTCAAGAGACCCAGTACTTC. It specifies CASSFYRGRQETQYF.

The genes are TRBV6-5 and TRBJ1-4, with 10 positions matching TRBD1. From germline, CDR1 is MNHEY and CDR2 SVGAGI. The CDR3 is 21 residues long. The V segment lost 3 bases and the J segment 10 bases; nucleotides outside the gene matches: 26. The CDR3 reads CASSYTTGDRGKGTNEGKLFF. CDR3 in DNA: TGTGCCAGCAGTTATACCACCGGGGACAGGGGAAAGGGGACTAATGAAGGAAAACTGTTTTTT.

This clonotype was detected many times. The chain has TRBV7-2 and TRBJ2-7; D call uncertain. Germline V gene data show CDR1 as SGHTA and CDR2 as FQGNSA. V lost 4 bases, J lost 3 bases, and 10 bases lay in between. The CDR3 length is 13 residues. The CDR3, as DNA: TGTGCCAGCAGCTCCCAGCAGATCTACGAGCAGTACTTC. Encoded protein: CASSSQQIYEQYF.

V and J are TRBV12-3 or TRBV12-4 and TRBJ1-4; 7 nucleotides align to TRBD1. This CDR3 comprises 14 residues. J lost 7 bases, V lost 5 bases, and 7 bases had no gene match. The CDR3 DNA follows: TGTGCCAGCAGTAACGACAGGGTGGGTGAAAAACTGTTTTTT. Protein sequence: CASSNDRVGEKLFF.

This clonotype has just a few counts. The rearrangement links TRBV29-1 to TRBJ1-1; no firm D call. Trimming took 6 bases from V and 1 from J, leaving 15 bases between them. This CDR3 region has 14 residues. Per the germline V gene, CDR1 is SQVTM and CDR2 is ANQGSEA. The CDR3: CSVTTGFGNTEAFF. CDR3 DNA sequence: TGCAGCGTCACCACTGGGTTCGGGAACACTGAAGCTTTCTTT.

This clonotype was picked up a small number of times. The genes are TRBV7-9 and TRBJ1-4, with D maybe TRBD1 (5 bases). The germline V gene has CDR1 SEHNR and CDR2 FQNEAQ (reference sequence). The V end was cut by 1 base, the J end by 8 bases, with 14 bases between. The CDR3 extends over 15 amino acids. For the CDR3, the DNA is TGTGCCAGCAGCTTAGGGCAGGGAGTAGAGGAAAAACTGTTTTTT. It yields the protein CASSLGQGVEEKLFF.

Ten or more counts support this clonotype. CDR3 sequence: CASNPGLAATYEQYF. The CDR3, as DNA: TGTGCCAGCAACCCCGGACTAGCGGCGACCTACGAGCAGTACTTC. The chain links TRBV9 to TRBJ2-7, with 10 bases fitting TRBD2. The V and J ends lost 6 bases and 2 bases, in that order; junction bases with no gene match: 8. The CDR3 runs to 15 residues. CDR1 and CDR2 from the germline V gene are SGDLS and YYNGEE.

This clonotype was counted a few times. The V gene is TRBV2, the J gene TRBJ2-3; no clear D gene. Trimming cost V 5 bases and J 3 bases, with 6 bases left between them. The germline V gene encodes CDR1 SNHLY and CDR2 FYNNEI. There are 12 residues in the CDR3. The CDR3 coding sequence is TGTGCCAGCAGTACCTTTACAGATACGCAGTATTTT. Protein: CASSTFTDTQYF.

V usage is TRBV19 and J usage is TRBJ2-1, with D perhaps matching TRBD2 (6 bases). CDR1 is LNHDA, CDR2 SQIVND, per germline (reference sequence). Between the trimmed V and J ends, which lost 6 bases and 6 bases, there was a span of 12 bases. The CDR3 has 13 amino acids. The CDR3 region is CASSHGGFNEQFF. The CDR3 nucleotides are TGTGCCAGTAGCCATGGAGGGTTCAATGAGCAGTTCTTC.

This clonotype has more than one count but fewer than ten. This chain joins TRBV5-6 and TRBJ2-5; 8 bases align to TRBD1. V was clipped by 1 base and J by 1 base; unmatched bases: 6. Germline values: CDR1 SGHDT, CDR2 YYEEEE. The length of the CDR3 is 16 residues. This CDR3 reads CASSLIGQGRQETQYF. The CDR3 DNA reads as TGTGCCAGCAGCTTGATAGGACAGGGCCGCCAAGAGACCCAGTACTTC.

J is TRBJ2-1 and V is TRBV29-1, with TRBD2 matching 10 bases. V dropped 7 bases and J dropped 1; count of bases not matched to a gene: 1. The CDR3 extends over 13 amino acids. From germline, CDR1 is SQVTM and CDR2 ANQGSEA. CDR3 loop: CSERGGSYNEQFF. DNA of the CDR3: TGCAGCGAGCGGGGGGGATCCTACAATGAGCAGTTCTTC.

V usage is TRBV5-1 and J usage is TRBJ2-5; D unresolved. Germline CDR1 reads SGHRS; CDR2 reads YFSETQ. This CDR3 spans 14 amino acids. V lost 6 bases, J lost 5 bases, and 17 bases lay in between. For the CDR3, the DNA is TGCGCCAGCAATCTTGGTAGTGTCGGGGAGACCCAGTACTTC. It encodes CASNLGSVGETQYF.